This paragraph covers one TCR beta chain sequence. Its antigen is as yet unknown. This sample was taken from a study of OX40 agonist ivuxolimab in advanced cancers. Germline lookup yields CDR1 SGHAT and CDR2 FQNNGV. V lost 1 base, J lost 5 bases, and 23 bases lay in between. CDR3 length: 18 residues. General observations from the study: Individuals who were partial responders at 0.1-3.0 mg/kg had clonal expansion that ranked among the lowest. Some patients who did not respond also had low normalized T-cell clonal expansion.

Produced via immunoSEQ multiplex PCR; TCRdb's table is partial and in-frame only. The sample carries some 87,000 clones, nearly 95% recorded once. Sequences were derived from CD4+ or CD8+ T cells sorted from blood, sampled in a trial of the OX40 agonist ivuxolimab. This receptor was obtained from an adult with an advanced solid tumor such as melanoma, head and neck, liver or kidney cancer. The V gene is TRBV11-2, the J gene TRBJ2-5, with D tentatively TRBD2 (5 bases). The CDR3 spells CASSLALAWTGTRETQYF. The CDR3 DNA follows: TGTGCCAGCAGCTTAGCTTTAGCGTGGACGGGTACAAGGGAGACCCAGTACTTC.